This T cell receptor beta chain was identified during a study of CXCR3-negative and CXCR3-positive naive CD8 T cells. It was by 5' RACE with UMI labels that the TRB cDNA libraries were prepared. From the 5' RACE reads, TCRdb lists one entry per CDR3 protein and no DNA. This sample's table reports around 57,000 distinct CDR3 sequences. Germline V gene data show CDR1 as SGHRS and CDR2 as YFSETQ. The CDR3 contains 16 residues. Sequenced sample: memory CD8+ T cells from blood. The receptor's source is a human donor in good health. Some clones in this sample may be carry-over from other donors' samples. The chain links TRBV5-1 to TRBJ2-7; the D call of TRBD1 rests on TCRdb alone, since no DNA is present to check it. CDR3 loop: CASSPGWDRSAYEQYF.